The 11 T cell receptor beta chains given below trace back to one sample, sequenced in a study of T-cell reconstitution after alpha-beta-depleted transplantation in children. Unique molecular identifiers were incorporated when the TCRbeta library was constructed. Via MiXCR, TCRdb re-called the PCR reads, giving one row per CDR3 protein. The table shows about 260,000 distinct CDR3 sequences, with 7.5% to 9.5% occurring only once. This material consisted of PBMCs, mostly from graft donor cells, taken 180 days after TCRalphabeta/CD19-depleted stem cell transplant. The receptors were sampled from a male patient between 10 and 17 years old who had a stem cell transplant for acute lymphoblastic leukemia, so the T cells may come from the graft donor.

This clonotype was counted at least ten times. The rearrangement joins TRBV15 to TRBJ1-5; no reliable D call. Germline V gene data show CDR1 as LNHNV and CDR2 as YYDKDF (reference sequence). The CDR3 runs 13 residues. V lost 6 bases and J lost 2, with 8 bases in between. The DNA of the CDR3 is TGTGCCACCAGGAAGGGAGGCAATCAGCCCCAGCATTTT. The encoded protein is CATRKGGNQPQHF.

This clonotype appeared many times. In DNA, the CDR3 is TGTGCCAGCAGCCGGACAGGGGCCAGCCTCTCTGGAAACACCATATATTTT. It codes for CASSRTGASLSGNTIYF. V is TRBV6-1 and J is TRBJ1-3, with 9 nucleotides matching TRBD1. The germline gives CDR1 MNHNS, CDR2 SASEGT. The CDR3 consists of 17 residues. Losses at the gene ends were 6 bases for V and 0 bases for J; bases not matched to a gene: 9.

This clonotype appeared many times. The J gene is TRBJ1-2, the V gene TRBV13; possible D gene TRBD1, 6 bases. Trimming took off 2 bases at V and 3 bases at J, with 10 bases between the two ends. Germline-derived CDR1 and CDR2 are PRHDT and FYEKMQ (reference sequence). This CDR3 spans 14 amino acids. The chain's CDR3 is CASSLPGVDYGYTF. The CDR3, as DNA: TGTGCCAGCAGCTTACCAGGGGTCGACTATGGCTACACCTTC.

V gene TRBV3-1 combines with J gene TRBJ1-2; 12 bases match TRBD1. The CDR3 covers 16 residues. From germline, CDR1 is LGHDT and CDR2 YNNKEL (reference sequence). The J segment lost 8 bases and the V segment lost 4 bases, leaving 11 bases of the junction unmatched. In DNA, the CDR3 is TGTGCCAGCAGCCTACCCGGGACAGGGGGCGCAGGGGGCTACACCTTC. Protein: CASSLPGTGGAGGYTF. Complete variable domain (other parts from reference TRBV3-1 and TRBJ1-2): DTAVSQTPKYLVTQMGNDKSIKCEQNLGHDTMYWYKQDSKKFLKIMFSYNNKELIINETVPNRFSPKSPDKAHLNLHINSLELGDSAVYFCASSLPGTGGAGGYTFGSGTRLTVV.

Comments on this clonotype: At one of its ends the junction is not consistent with the germline gene, which may arise from a read error. The chain couples TRBV7-9 to TRBJ1-1; D is unresolved. Germline lookup yields CDR1 SEHNR and CDR2 FQNEAQ (reference sequence). The CDR3 length is 16 residues. The CDR3 is CSSSLASLEWNTEAFF. CDR3 nucleotide sequence: TGTTCCAGCAGCCTAGCCTCCCTTGAGTGGAACACTGAAGCTTTCTTT.

This clonotype has a count of ten or more. The chain links TRBV13 to TRBJ1-5; 9 bases are a match to TRBD1. Germline assignment: CDR1 PRHDT and CDR2 FYEKMQ (reference sequence). This CDR3 is built from 14 residues. The V segment lost 5 bases and the J segment 8 bases; nucleotides outside the gene matches: 7. The chain's CDR3 is CASSVGQGGKPQHF. The CDR3 DNA reads TGTGCCAGCAGCGTGGGACAGGGAGGAAAGCCCCAGCATTTT. Complete variable domain (other parts from reference TRBV13 and TRBJ1-5): AAGVIQSPRHLIKEKRETATLKCYPIPRHDTVYWYQQGPGQDPQFLISFYEKMQSDKGSIPDRFSAQQFSDYHSELNMSSLELGDSALYFCASSVGQGGKPQHFGDGTRLSIL.

This clonotype was counted many times. The rearrangement links TRBV20-1 to TRBJ2-7, with TRBD2 matching over 7 bases. The junction had 9 bases not matched to a gene; V was cut back by 1 base and J by 3 bases. Germline CDR1 DFQATT, CDR2 SNEGSKA (reference sequence). This CDR3 is 15 amino acids long. The CDR3 sequence is CSARGVGGPLYEQYF. The CDR3, as DNA: TGCAGTGCTAGAGGGGTGGGAGGGCCACTCTACGAGCAGTACTTC.

This clonotype came up a few times. In nucleotides, the CDR3 is TGCGCCAGCAGCCTTGGACAGTCCTACTCTGGGGCCAACGTCCTGACTTTC. Encoded protein: CASSLGQSYSGANVLTF. The chain couples TRBV4-3 to TRBJ2-6; TRBD1 might be the D (6 bases). Germline V gives CDR1 LGHNA, CDR2 YSLEER. The V end lost 4 bases, the J end lost 0 bases, and 13 bases lay between the germline ends. The CDR3 has 17 amino acids.

This clonotype has at least ten counts. Written as DNA, the CDR3 is TGTGCCAGCAGGCCGGGATTACTCTTCTCTGGGGCCAACGTCCTGACTTTC. Translated: CASRPGLLFSGANVLTF. The chain is built from TRBV13 and TRBJ2-6, with D perhaps matching TRBD2 (5 bases). Trimming pared 6 bases from V and 0 bases from J, leaving 15 bases between. Germline loops: CDR1 PRHDT, CDR2 FYEKMQ (reference sequence). The length of the CDR3 is 17 residues.

This clonotype was seen ten or more times. V and J are TRBV11-2 and TRBJ2-7; D gene uncertain. This CDR3 contains 15 residues. The germline V gene has CDR1 SGHAT and CDR2 FQNNGV. The germline V and J ends were trimmed by 2 bases and 4 bases, with 15 bases remaining between them. The CDR3 DNA follows: TGTGCCAGCAGCTTAATACTGTCCAGGCAATACGAGCAGTACTTC. This sequence encodes CASSLILSRQYEQYF.

This clonotype was seen many times. The J gene is TRBJ2-7, the V gene TRBV15; 9 positions match TRBD2. This CDR3 comprises 15 residues. Germline V lookup: CDR1 LNHNV, CDR2 YYDKDF (reference sequence). V trimming: 5 bases; J trimming: 2 bases; junction bases outside the gene matches: 7. This CDR3 is CATSRFSGGPYEQYF. As DNA, the CDR3 is TGTGCCACCAGCCGATTTAGCGGGGGCCCCTACGAGCAGTACTTC.